The T cell receptor beta chain described here comes from a study of shared clonotypes between healthy human individuals. Naive-designated CD8 cells lacked CD45RO, were positively enriched for CCR7, and omitted terminally differentiated effector memory CD45RA+ cells. Study observations and caveats: Between several donors, naive CD4 clonotypes were shared at a level of about 5%. Genetic and exposure-history diversity was limited by the small donor number.

Regarding this clone: The antigen remains unidentified.

Sequenced by immunoSEQ multiplex PCR; TCRdb stores in-frame clones only, minus some. The data show hundreds of thousands of clones, around 96% seen once. Germline-derived CDR1 and CDR2 are MGHRA and YSYEKL. The CDR3 has 17 residues. The V and J ends lost 0 bases and 5 bases, in that order; junction bases with no gene match: 8. The sequence was collected from a man aged 25 to 40 in good health. The chain uses TRBV4-1 and TRBJ1-5; 9 nucleotides match TRBD1. Sequenced: naive CD8+ T cells sorted from blood. In nucleotides, the CDR3 is TGCGCCAGCAGCCAAGATGACGGGACAGGGCTCGATCAGCCCCAGCATTTT. This translates into CASSQDDGTGLDQPQHF.